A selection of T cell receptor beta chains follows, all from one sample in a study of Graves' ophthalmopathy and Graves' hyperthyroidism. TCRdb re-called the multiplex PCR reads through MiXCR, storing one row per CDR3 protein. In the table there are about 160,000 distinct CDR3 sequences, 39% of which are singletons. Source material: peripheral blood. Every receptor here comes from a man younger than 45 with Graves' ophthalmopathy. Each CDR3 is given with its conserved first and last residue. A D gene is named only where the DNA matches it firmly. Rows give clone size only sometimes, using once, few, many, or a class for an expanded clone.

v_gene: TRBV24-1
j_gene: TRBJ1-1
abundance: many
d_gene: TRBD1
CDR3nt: TGTGCCACCAGTGAGGGGGACAGGGGGACGAACACTGAAGCTTTCTTT
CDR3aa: CATSEGDRGTNTEAFF

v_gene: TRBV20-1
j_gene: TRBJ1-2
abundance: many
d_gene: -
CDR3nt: TGCAGTGCTAAGTCAGGGCCTAACTATGGCTACACCTTC
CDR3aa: CSAKSGPNYGYTF

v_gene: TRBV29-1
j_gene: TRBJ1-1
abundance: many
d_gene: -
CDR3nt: TGCAGCGTTGGGGGAGGGGTTCTTGAAGCTTTCTTT
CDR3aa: CSVGGGVLEAFF

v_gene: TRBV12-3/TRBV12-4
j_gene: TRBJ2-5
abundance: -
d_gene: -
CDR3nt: TGTGCCAGCAGTCAGAAGGGGACTTTTGGGACCCAGTACTTC
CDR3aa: CASSQKGTFGTQYF

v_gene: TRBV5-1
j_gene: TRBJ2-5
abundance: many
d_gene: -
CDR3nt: TGCGCCAGCAGCCCCGGACAGCCCGGGGCCCAGTACTTC
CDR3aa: CASSPGQPGAQYF

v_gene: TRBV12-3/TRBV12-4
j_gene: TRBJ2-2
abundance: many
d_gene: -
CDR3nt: TGTGCCAGCAGTTTATCGCCGGTCGGGGAGCTGTTTTTT
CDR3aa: CASSLSPVGELFF

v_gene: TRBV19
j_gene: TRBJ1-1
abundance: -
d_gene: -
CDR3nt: TGTGCCAGTAGGGCCCAGGCGTCTGAAGCTTTCTTT
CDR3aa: CASRAQASEAFF

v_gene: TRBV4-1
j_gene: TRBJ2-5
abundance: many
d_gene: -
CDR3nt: TGCGCCAGCACCACTACCCCTGGGGCAAGGCGGGAGACCCAGTACTTC
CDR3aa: CASTTTPGARRETQYF

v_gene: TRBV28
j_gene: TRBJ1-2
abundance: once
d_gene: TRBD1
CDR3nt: TGTGCCAGCAGCCTACCCGGGACAGGGAACTGTGGCTACACCTTC
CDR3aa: CASSLPGTGNCGYTF

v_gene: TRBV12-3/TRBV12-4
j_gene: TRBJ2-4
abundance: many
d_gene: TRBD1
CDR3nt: TGTGCCAGCAGTTTGTCCGGACAGGGCTTGTTAGCCAAAAACATTCAGTACTTC
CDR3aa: CASSLSGQGLLAKNIQYF

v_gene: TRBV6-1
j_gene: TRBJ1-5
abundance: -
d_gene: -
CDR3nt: TGTGCCAGCAGTAGGGGTATCAATCAGCCCCAGCATTTT
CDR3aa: CASSRGINQPQHF

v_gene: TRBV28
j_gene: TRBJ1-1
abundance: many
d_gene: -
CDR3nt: TGTGCCAGCAGTTTGAAGGTGGCGAACACTGAAGCTTTCTTT
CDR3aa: CASSLKVANTEAFF

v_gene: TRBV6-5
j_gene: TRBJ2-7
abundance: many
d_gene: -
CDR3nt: TGTGCCAGCAGTAGGGGACCTGGACAGTCCTACGAGCAGTACTTC
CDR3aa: CASSRGPGQSYEQYF

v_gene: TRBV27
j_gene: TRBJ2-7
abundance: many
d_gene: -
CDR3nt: TGTGCCAGCCGAAAATTGCGGGATTACTACGAGCAGTACTTC
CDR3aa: CASRKLRDYYEQYF

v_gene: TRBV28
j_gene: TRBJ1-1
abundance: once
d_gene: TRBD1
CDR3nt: TGTGCCAGCAGTTTTAACAGGGGGGGAGGTGAAGCTTTCTTT
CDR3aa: CASSFNRGGGEAFF

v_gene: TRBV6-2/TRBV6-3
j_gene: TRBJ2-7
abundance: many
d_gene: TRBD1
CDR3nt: TGTGCCAGCAGTTACTCGGGACAGGGAACATGGTACGAGCAGTACTTC
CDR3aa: CASSYSGQGTWYEQYF

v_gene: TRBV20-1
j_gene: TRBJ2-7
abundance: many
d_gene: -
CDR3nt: TGCAGTGCCCCCTACTCTGGGTACGAGCAGTACTTC
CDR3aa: CSAPYSGYEQYF

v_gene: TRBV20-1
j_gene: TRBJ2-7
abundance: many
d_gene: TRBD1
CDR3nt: TGCAGTGCTATGACAGGGACCTACGAGCAGTACTTC
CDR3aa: CSAMTGTYEQYF

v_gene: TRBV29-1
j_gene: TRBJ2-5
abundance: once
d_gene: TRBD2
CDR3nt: TGCAGCGTTGTTGGACTAGGTGAGACCCAGTACTTC
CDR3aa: CSVVGLGETQYF

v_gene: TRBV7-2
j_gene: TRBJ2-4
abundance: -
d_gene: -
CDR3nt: TGTGCCAGCAGCTTAGGAGGGAGGGGACAGAGGAACATTCAGTACTTC
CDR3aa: CASSLGGRGQRNIQYF

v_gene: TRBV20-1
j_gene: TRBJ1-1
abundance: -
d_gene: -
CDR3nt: TGCAGTGCTGGAACGGGGGTGAGGACTGAAGCTTTCTTT
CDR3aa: CSAGTGVRTEAFF

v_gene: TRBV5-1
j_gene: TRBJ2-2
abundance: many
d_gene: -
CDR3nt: TGCGCCAGCACCCCCACACAGGGTCGGGCGAACACCGGGGAGCTGTTTTTT
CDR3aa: CASTPTQGRANTGELFF

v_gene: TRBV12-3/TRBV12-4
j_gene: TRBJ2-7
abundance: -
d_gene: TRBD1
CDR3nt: TGTGCCAGCAGTCCGGGACAGGCCTCCTACGAGCAGTACTTC
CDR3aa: CASSPGQASYEQYF

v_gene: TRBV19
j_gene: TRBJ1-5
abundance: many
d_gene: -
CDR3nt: TGTGCCAGTAGTACCACCCTGGGGCTGAATCAGCCCCAGCATTTT
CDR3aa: CASSTTLGLNQPQHF

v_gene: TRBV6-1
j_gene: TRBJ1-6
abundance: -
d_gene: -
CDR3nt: TGTGCCAGCAGTTCTTCCGACAGACCACCCCTCCACTTT
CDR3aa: CASSSSDRPPLHF

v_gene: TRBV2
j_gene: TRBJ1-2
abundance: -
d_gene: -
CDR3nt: TGTGCCAGCAGTGAAGTGGCCAGCTATGGCTACACCTTC
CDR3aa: CASSEVASYGYTF

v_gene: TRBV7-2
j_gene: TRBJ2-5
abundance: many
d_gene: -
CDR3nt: TGTGCCAGCAGCCTGGCAAGGGGGTACCAAGAGACCCAGTACTTC
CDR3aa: CASSLARGYQETQYF

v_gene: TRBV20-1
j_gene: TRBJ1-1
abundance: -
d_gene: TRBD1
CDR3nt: TGCAGTGCTCCTCGGACAGGATACCGAAAAGCTTTCTTT
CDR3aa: CSAPRTGYRKAFF

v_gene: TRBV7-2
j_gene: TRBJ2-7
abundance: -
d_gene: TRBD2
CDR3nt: TGTGCCAGCAGGGCTAGCGGAGGATCCTACGAGCAGTACTTC
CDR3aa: CASRASGGSYEQYF

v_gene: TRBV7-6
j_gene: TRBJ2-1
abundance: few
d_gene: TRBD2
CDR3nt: TGTGCCAGCAGCTTAGAGTCTAGCGGGATTTACAATGAGCAGTTCTTC
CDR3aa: CASSLESSGIYNEQFF

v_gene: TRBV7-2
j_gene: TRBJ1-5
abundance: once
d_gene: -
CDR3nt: TGTGCCTGGAGCGCGGACAAAGGTCAGCCCCAGCATTTT
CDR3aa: CAWSADKGQPQHF

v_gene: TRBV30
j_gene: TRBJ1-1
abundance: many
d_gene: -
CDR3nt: TGTGCCTGGAGTGACGGGGGGGGGAACACTGAAGCTTTCTTT
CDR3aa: CAWSDGGGNTEAFF

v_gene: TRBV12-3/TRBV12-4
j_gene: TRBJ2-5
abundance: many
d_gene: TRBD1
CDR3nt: TGTGCCAGCAGTTTATGGACAGGGGGAGAGACCCAGTACTTC
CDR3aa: CASSLWTGGETQYF

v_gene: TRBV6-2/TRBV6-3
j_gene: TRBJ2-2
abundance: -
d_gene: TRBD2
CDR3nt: TGTGCCAGCAAGCTCGGGACTAGCGGGAGATCGGGGACCGGGGAGCTGTTTTTT
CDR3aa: CASKLGTSGRSGTGELFF

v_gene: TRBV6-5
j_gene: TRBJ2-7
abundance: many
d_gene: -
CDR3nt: TGTGCCAGTGGGCAGGGATACGAGCAGTACTTC
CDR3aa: CASGQGYEQYF

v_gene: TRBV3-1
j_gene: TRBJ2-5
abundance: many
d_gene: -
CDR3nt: TGTGCCAGCAGCCCCATTGAACAGACCCAGTACTTC
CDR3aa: CASSPIEQTQYF

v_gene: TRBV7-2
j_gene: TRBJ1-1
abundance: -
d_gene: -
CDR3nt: TGTGCCAGCAGCTTAGCGGATGCGGCAGGAGTCACTGAAGCTTTCTTT
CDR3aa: CASSLADAAGVTEAFF

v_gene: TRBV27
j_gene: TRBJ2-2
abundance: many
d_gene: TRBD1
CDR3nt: TGTGCCAGCAGTTTCCGGACAGGGAGCGGGGAGCTGTTTTTT
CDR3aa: CASSFRTGSGELFF

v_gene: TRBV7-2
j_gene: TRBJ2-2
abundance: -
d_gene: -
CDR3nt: TGTGCCAGCAGCTCAGAAAGGGGGACCGGGGAGCTGTTTTTT
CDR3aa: CASSSERGTGELFF

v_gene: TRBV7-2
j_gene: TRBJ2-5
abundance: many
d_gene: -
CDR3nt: TGTGCCAGCGGAAAGGGGGAGGGCCTGGGAGAGACCCAGTACTTC
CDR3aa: CASGKGEGLGETQYF

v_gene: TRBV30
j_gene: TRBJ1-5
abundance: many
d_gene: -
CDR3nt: TGTGCCTGGACAAACCTTGGGACTGACAATCAGCCCCAGCATTTT
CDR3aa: CAWTNLGTDNQPQHF